The rows below give T cell receptor beta chains drawn from one sample of a study. TCRdb fed the RT-PCR reads into MiXCR, producing one record per CDR3 protein. The sample contains about 680,000 distinct CDR3 sequences, around 14% of which appear only once. The material sequenced was memory CD4+ T cells from blood. The source of these receptors is a female donor in good health, serving as a healthy control. Both conserved end residues are part of each CDR3. The D gene is left open where the match is weak. Not every row has a clone size; where given, it reads once, few, many or a size class.

J	size	V	D	CDR3	DNA
TRBJ1-4	NA	TRBV10-3	TRBD1	CAIRKGQGNEKLFF	TGTGCCATCAGGAAAGGACAGGGGAATGAAAAACTGTTTTTT
TRBJ1-5	NA	TRBV4-3	NA	CASSQEIRQGSNQPQHF	TGCGCCAGCAGCCAAGAAATTCGGCAGGGAAGTAATCAGCCCCAGCATTTT
TRBJ2-2	many	TRBV5-1	NA	CASRSTGNTGELFF	TGCGCCAGCAGGTCGACAGGGAACACCGGGGAGCTGTTTTTT
TRBJ2-5	NA	TRBV9	TRBD2	CASSVGASGSTQETQYF	TGTGCCAGCAGCGTAGGAGCTAGCGGGAGTACTCAAGAGACCCAGTACTTC
TRBJ2-2	few	TRBV27	TRBD1	CASRGLAGGETGELFF	TGTGCCAGCAGGGGGCTCGCAGGGGGCGAGACCGGGGAGCTGTTTTTT
TRBJ1-2	many	TRBV6-6	NA	CASSYRDNYGYTF	TGTGCCAGCAGTTACCGGGACAACTATGGCTACACCTTC
TRBJ1-2	NA	TRBV6-5	TRBD1	CASTSRQGMYGYTF	TGTGCCAGCACTTCTCGACAGGGCATGTATGGCTACACCTTC
TRBJ2-3	NA	TRBV20-1	TRBD2	CSARITSGRAATQYF	TGCAGTGCAAGGATCACTAGCGGGAGGGCCGCTACGCAGTATTTT
TRBJ2-5	few	TRBV12-3/TRBV12-4	NA	CASSLIGVQTQYF	TGTGCCAGCAGTTTAATTGGCGTGCAGACCCAGTACTTC
TRBJ2-7	NA	TRBV27	NA	CASSPERPSYEQYF	TGTGCCAGCAGTCCAGAACGACCCTCCTACGAGCAGTACTTC
TRBJ2-1	NA	TRBV3-1	NA	CASSVLDEQFF	TGTGCCAGCAGCGTGTTGGATGAGCAGTTCTTC
TRBJ2-5	few	TRBV7-7	TRBD2	CASSLDGTTGETQYF	TGTGCTAGCAGCTTAGACGGGACTACAGGAGAGACCCAGTACTTC
TRBJ1-2	NA	TRBV5-1	NA	CASSRTRGANYGYTF	TGCGCCAGCAGCCGCACAAGGGGAGCTAACTATGGCTACACCTTC
TRBJ1-5	medium-sized	TRBV12-3/TRBV12-4	TRBD1	CASSPWTGDNQPQHF	TGTGCCAGCAGTCCCTGGACAGGGGATAACCAGCCCCAGCATTTT
TRBJ1-5	many	TRBV6-2/TRBV6-3	NA	CASSYSPWGRTSNQPQHF	TGTGCCAGCAGTTACTCGCCGTGGGGACGAACGAGCAATCAGCCCCAGCATTTT
TRBJ2-2	NA	TRBV6-2/TRBV6-3	TRBD1	CASRSNRGADTGELFF	TGTGCCAGCAGATCCAACAGGGGCGCGGACACCGGGGAGCTGTTTTTT
TRBJ2-3	NA	TRBV9	TRBD2	CASGLAGGTDTQYF	TGTGCCAGCGGACTAGCGGGAGGCACAGATACGCAGTATTTT
TRBJ1-1	NA	TRBV6-5	NA	CASSIPSPNTEAFF	TGTGCCAGCTCGATCCCCAGCCCGAACACTGAAGCTTTCTTT
TRBJ1-5	NA	TRBV27	NA	CASSWADGNQPQHF	TGTGCCAGCAGTTGGGCAGACGGCAATCAGCCCCAGCATTTT
TRBJ2-1	few	TRBV12-3/TRBV12-4	NA	CASSPETGTLTLFF	TGTGCCAGCAGCCCTGAAACCGGGACATTAACGCTGTTCTTC
TRBJ1-1	many	TRBV12-3/TRBV12-4	NA	CASSHREGLNTEAFF	TGTGCCAGCAGTCACCGCGAGGGGCTGAACACTGAAGCTTTCTTT
TRBJ2-7	many	TRBV20-1	TRBD1	CSARLNRGTYEQYF	TGCAGTGCTAGATTAAACAGGGGGACTTACGAGCAGTACTTC
TRBJ1-2	many	TRBV20-1	NA	CSATGFGGGYTF	TGCAGTGCCACAGGGTTTGGGGGTGGCTACACCTTC
TRBJ2-2	once	TRBV7-9	NA	CAEERSGELFF	TGTGCAGAAGAGAGGAGCGGGGAGCTGTTTTTT
TRBJ1-1	few	TRBV15	TRBD1	CATSRRPSGGFGGTEAFF	TGTGCCACCAGCAGGCGACCCTCAGGGGGCTTCGGGGGCACTGAAGCTTTCTTT
TRBJ2-2	few	TRBV19	TRBD1	CASSDGQGRTGELFF	TGTGCCAGTAGTGACGGACAGGGGAGAACCGGGGAGCTGTTTTTT
TRBJ2-1	few	TRBV28	NA	CASSTPGVYNEQFF	TGTGCCAGCAGTACACCGGGGGTTTACAATGAGCAGTTCTTC
TRBJ1-5	few	TRBV20-1	TRBD1	CSARAGTGNQPQHF	TGCAGTGCTAGAGCCGGGACAGGGAACCAGCCCCAGCATTTT
TRBJ1-2	few	TRBV20-1	TRBD1	CSAFPHNIDRAYGYTF	TGCAGTGCTTTTCCGCATAACATCGACAGGGCATATGGCTACACCTTC
TRBJ2-4	few	TRBV20-1	NA	CSAQKGDIQYF	TGCAGTGCCCAAAAAGGGGACATTCAGTACTTC
TRBJ2-4	NA	TRBV20-1	TRBD2	CSGGPGLAGFKNIQYF	TGCAGTGGCGGGCCGGGACTAGCGGGATTCAAAAACATTCAGTACTTC
TRBJ1-4	few	TRBV5-1	NA	CASSLAGQLNEKLFF	TGCGCCAGCAGCTTGGCCGGGCAGCTTAATGAAAAACTGTTTTTT
TRBJ2-1	many	TRBV4-1	NA	CASSQLRLTRGRNEQFF	TGCGCCAGCAGCCAACTGCGACTCACCAGGGGAAGGAATGAGCAGTTCTTC
TRBJ2-7	NA	TRBV27	NA	CASTSNPQEGEQYF	TGTGCCAGCACTTCAAACCCACAGGAGGGCGAGCAGTACTTC
TRBJ2-1	many	TRBV5-1	TRBD2	CASSLSGEYNEQFF	TGCGCCAGCAGCTTGAGCGGGGAGTACAATGAGCAGTTCTTC
TRBJ2-7	NA	TRBV2	TRBD1	CATRQGPSYEQYF	TGTGCCACCAGACAGGGACCGTCCTACGAGCAGTACTTC
TRBJ1-4	NA	TRBV5-1	NA	CASSLASATNEKLFF	TGCGCCAGCAGCTTGGCGAGTGCAACTAATGAAAAACTGTTTTTT
TRBJ1-1	NA	TRBV4-2	NA	CASSLEESASLDTEAFF	TGTGCCAGCAGCCTGGAAGAAAGCGCTTCTTTGGACACTGAAGCTTTCTTT
TRBJ2-1	few	TRBV5-8	NA	CASSFRVKDEQFF	TGTGCCAGCAGCTTCAGGGTTAAGGATGAGCAGTTCTTC